These 7 T cell receptor beta chains originate from one sample sequenced in a study of beta chain features in type 1 diabetes. Regarding the study as a whole: Among all four CD4+ subsets, Type 1 diabetes patients had TCRB CDR3s that were moderately but significantly shorter.

Which antigens these TCRs recognize remains unknown. Every bit of the isolated RNA underwent reverse transcription, so sequencing read expressed TCRB transcripts. Measured with immunoSEQ multiplex PCR; TCRdb has only the in-frame clones, and not every one. The data show about 640,000 clones, around 12% seen once. The material sequenced was naive CD4+ T cells from blood. The receptors come from a man aged 25-40 years with type 1 diabetes.

The chain joins TRBV9 to TRBJ2-5, with 9 bases lining up with TRBD1. V gave up 3 bases and J gave up 5 bases; unmatched junction bases: 5. The CDR3 covers 14 residues. The germline V gene has CDR1 SGDLS and CDR2 YYNGEE. CDR3 bases: TGTGCCAGCAGCGGAACAGGGGGCGTGGAGACCCAGTACTTC. Translated: CASSGTGGVETQYF.

This clone was recorded at least ten times. The rearrangement uses TRBV19 and TRBJ2-3; D call uncertain. The V end lost 0 bases, the J end lost 1 base, and 8 bases lay between the germline ends. Looked up from germline, CDR1 is LNHDA and CDR2 is SQIVND (reference sequence). The CDR3 consists of 15 residues. CDR3 bases: TGTGCCAGTAGTATAGACCAGACCGGCACAGATACGCAGTATTTT. The encoded protein is CASSIDQTGTDTQYF. Complete variable domain (other parts from reference TRBV19 and TRBJ2-3): DGGITQSPKYLFRKEGQNVTLSCEQNLNHDAMYWYRQDPGQGLRLIYYSQIVNDFQKGDIAEGYSVSREKKESFPLTVTSAQKNPTAFYLCASSIDQTGTDTQYFGPGTRLTVL.

This clone came up a few times. The CDR3 DNA sequence: TGTGCCAGCAGCCAGACCGCCCTCGACAGGGAGACCTACGAGCAGTACTTC. Protein product: CASSQTALDRETYEQYF. The chain recombines TRBV4-2 with TRBJ2-7; TRBD1 matches 7 bases. V lost 3 bases to trimming and J lost 2 bases; unmatched junction nucleotides: 13. This CDR3 contains 17 residues. Germline-derived CDR1 and CDR2 are LGHNA and YNFKEQ.

This clone has a handful of counts. This chain links TRBV7-2 with TRBJ1-1, with D unclear. CDR1 and CDR2 from the germline V gene are SGHTA and FQGNSA. The V gene lost 3 bases and the J gene lost 3 bases, with 8 bases spanning the gap. This CDR3 spans 13 amino acids. The CDR3 DNA reads as TGTGCCAGCAGCTTTAATTCGGACACTGAAGCTTTCTTT. It specifies CASSFNSDTEAFF.

Only a few counts were recorded for this clone. The chain employs TRBV25-1 and TRBJ2-1, with 12 bases matching TRBD1. This CDR3 has 16 residues. The germline V gene encodes CDR1 MGHDK and CDR2 SYGVNS. J was trimmed by 8 bases and V by 0 bases; bases with no gene match: 5. The CDR3 DNA sequence: TGTGCCAGCAGTGAATACCCGGGACAGGGGGCGCATGAGCAGTTCTTC. Translating it yields CASSEYPGQGAHEQFF.

The CDR3 DNA reads as TGTGCCAGCAGCTTAGATCCGGGGAGCGAGCAGTTCTTC. It is translated as CASSLDPGSEQFF. The rearrangement joins TRBV11-2 to TRBJ2-1; D perhaps matches TRBD2 (5 bases). The CDR3 contains 13 residues. CDR1 and CDR2 (germline): SGHAT, FQNNGV. Between the trimmed V and J ends, which lost 0 bases and 10 bases, there was a span of 10 bases. The entire variable domain, with the rest obtained from reference TRBV11-2 and TRBJ2-1, is as follows: EAGVAQSPRYKIIEKRQSVAFWCNPISGHATLYWYQQILGQGPKLLIQFQNNGVVDDSQLPKDRFSAERLKGVDSTLKIQPAKLEDSAVYLCASSLDPGSEQFFGPGTRLTVL.

This clone appeared a few times. The chain couples TRBV10-3 to TRBJ1-2; D unresolved. The CDR3 is made up of 12 amino acids. Trimming left V 4 bases short and J 5 bases short, with 8 bases between. CDR1 and CDR2 (germline): ENHRY, SYGVKD. The CDR3, as DNA: TGTGCCATCAGTGGAGAAGAATATGGCTACACCTTC. It translates to CAISGEEYGYTF.